Below, one T cell receptor (beta chain) is given with its context. The sample has other DNA sequences that encode this CDR3 too. These data come from a study of control samples from healthy donors and cancer patients. The repertoire was sequenced with immunoSEQ multiplex PCR; TCRdb's copy has only in-frame clones and lacks some. The sample yields about 140,000 clones, about 90% seen once. The CDR3 sequence is 14 residues long. Germline CDR1 SGHRS, CDR2 YFSETQ. Trimming pared 0 bases from V and 0 bases from J, leaving 6 bases between. The receptor was isolated from a man in his late teens or twenties in good health. The material sequenced was blood. This chain connects TRBV5-1 to TRBJ1-2; D uncertain. CDR3 residues: CASSLDRTNYGYTF. CDR3 DNA: TGCGCCAGCAGCTTGGACAGAACTAACTATGGCTACACCTTC. The full variable domain, completed using reference TRBV5-1 and TRBJ1-2, is KAGVTQTPRYLIKTRGQQVTLSCSPISGHRSVSWYQQTPGQGLQFLFEYFSETQRNKGNFPGRFSGRQFSNSRSEMNVSTLELGDSALYLCASSLDRTNYGYTFGSGTRLTVV.